These 26 T cell receptor beta chains originate from one sample sequenced in a study of blood T cell repertoires in COVID-19 (dated by TCRdb to the early 2020s). The library was made by the immunoSEQ multiplex PCR assay. TCRdb's version of the immuneACCESS table is confined to in-frame rearrangements and falls short of the full clone set. An unresolved V gene accounts for under half of the shortfall where checked; the remainder is of unknown origin. The sample yields 120,000 or so clones; more than 60% were counted once. The top ten clonotypes cover 6.2% of the sample. What was sequenced was peripheral blood. These receptors all stem from a man between 70 and 80 years old with acute or convalescent COVID-19.

The rearrangement uses TRBV6-5 and TRBJ2-7; TRBD2 aligns across 7 bases. The CDR3 spans 16 residues. V was clipped by 0 bases and J by 7 bases; unmatched bases: 12. Germline lookup yields CDR1 MNHEY and CDR2 SVGAGI. CDR3 DNA sequence: TGTGCCAGCAGTTACTCGAGGGAGGGCCCGTATTTTGAGCAGTACTTC. It translates to CASSYSREGPYFEQYF.

This clone was recorded once. The chain has TRBV15 and TRBJ2-2; maybe TRBD1 (6 bases). Looked up from germline, CDR1 is LNHNV and CDR2 is YYDKDF (reference sequence). This CDR3 contains 16 residues. Deletions cut 1 base from V and 0 bases from J, with 9 bases between. CDR3 sequence reads: CATSRGDTTNTGELFF. In DNA form, the CDR3 reads TGTGCCACCAGCAGAGGGGACACTACGAACACCGGGGAGCTGTTTTTT.

V usage is TRBV6-1 and J usage is TRBJ1-2, with D perhaps TRBD1 (5 bases). V lost 2 bases and J lost 10, with 26 bases in between. CDR3 length equals 17 residues. Germline V gene data show CDR1 as MNHNS and CDR2 as SASEGT. CDR3 DNA: TGTGCCAGCAGTGAACTAGTCGGGGTTGCGGGGCCATCAAACTACACCTTC. Its translation: CASSELVGVAGPSNYTF.

This chain joins TRBV5-1 and TRBJ2-7; no clear D. The V end was cut by 4 bases, the J end by 0 bases, with 11 bases between. The CDR3 has 14 residues. CDR1 and CDR2 (germline): SGHRS, YFSETQ. The CDR3 protein is CASSLDGRSYEQYF. As DNA, the CDR3 is TGCGCCAGCAGCCTGGATGGCCGCTCCTACGAGCAGTACTTC.

The DNA of the CDR3 is TGTGCCAGCTCACCCTCATCCAACAGGGAAGGTGGTGAAAAACTGTTTTTT. This encodes CASSPSSNREGGEKLFF. The J gene is TRBJ1-4, the V gene TRBV18, with D possibly being TRBD1 (6 bases). Trimming removed 3 bases at V and 7 bases at J, with 21 bases between. From germline, CDR1 is KGHSH and CDR2 LQKENI. This CDR3 region has 17 residues.

This chain links TRBV2 with TRBJ2-7; TRBD2 aligns across 12 bases. The CDR3 consists of 13 residues. Germline V lookup: CDR1 SNHLY, CDR2 FYNNEI. Trimming removed 6 bases from V and 6 bases from J; junction bases left unmatched: 3. CDR3 DNA sequence: TGTGCCAGCAGCCGGACTAGCGGGGCCGAGCAGTACTTC. It codes for CASSRTSGAEQYF.

The V call is TRBV6-5, the J call TRBJ1-2; TRBD1 aligns across 9 bases. Trimming cost V 3 bases and J 5 bases; bases outside gene matches: 10. Germline V gene lookup returns CDR1 MNHEY and CDR2 SVGAGI. The CDR3 runs to 16 residues. The CDR3 protein is CASSYRQPGQGYGYTF. Here the CDR3 DNA reads TGTGCCAGCAGTTATCGCCAACCGGGACAGGGATATGGCTACACCTTC.

This chain uses TRBV10-3 with TRBJ2-1, with 14 bases fitting TRBD2. The length of the CDR3 is 15 residues. With V trimmed by 7 bases and J by 8 bases, 7 bases remained unmatched. Germline V lookup: CDR1 ENHRY, CDR2 SYGVKD. The chain's CDR3 is CAITEGLAGGDEQFF. The CDR3 coding sequence is TGTGCCATCACTGAAGGACTAGCGGGGGGAGATGAGCAGTTCTTC.

This clone occurred a few times. This chain connects TRBV20-1 to TRBJ1-1, with D maybe TRBD1 (5 bases). Trimming took off 3 bases at V and 4 bases at J, with 9 bases between the two ends. Germline lookup yields CDR1 DFQATT and CDR2 SNEGSKA (reference sequence). The CDR3 loop spans 12 amino acids. The CDR3 is CSASQGVTEAFF. The DNA for the CDR3 is TGCAGTGCTAGTCAAGGGGTCACTGAAGCTTTCTTT.

This chain joins TRBV5-1 and TRBJ2-1; TRBD2 matches 7 bases. There are 16 residues in the CDR3. The V and J ends lost 0 bases and 2 bases, in that order; junction bases with no gene match: 5. Germline lookup yields CDR1 SGHRS and CDR2 YFSETQ. CDR3 in DNA: TGCGCCAGCAGCTTGGGTGGGGGAGGGGCCTACAATGAGCAGTTCTTC. The encoded protein is CASSLGGGGAYNEQFF.

The chain carries TRBV9 and TRBJ1-4; no reliable D call. Germline CDR1 and CDR2: SGDLS and YYNGEE. Deletions cut 3 bases from V and 11 bases from J, with 14 bases between. The CDR3 loop spans 13 amino acids. The CDR3 protein is CASSATGVGKLFF. CDR3 nucleotide sequence: TGTGCCAGCAGCGCGACCGGGGTGGGGAAACTGTTTTTT.

The J gene is TRBJ2-3, the V gene TRBV7-8; D unclear. V lost 5 bases, J lost 6 bases, and 6 bases lay in between. The CDR3 consists of 11 residues. Germline loops: CDR1 SGHVS, CDR2 FQNEAQ. In DNA, the CDR3 is TGTGCCAGCAGCCCCAGGGATACGCAGTATTTT. It translates to CASSPRDTQYF.

This clone has only a few counts. This chain uses TRBV5-1 with TRBJ2-3; 9 bases match TRBD1. Trimming took 4 bases from V and 3 from J; bases not matched to a gene: 9. There are 16 residues in the CDR3. Germline V gene data show CDR1 as SGHRS and CDR2 as YFSETQ. CDR3 amino acids: CASSGAGTGFTDTQYF. The CDR3, as DNA: TGCGCCAGCAGCGGGGCCGGGACAGGGTTTACAGATACGCAGTATTTT.

The chain uses TRBV6-5 and TRBJ1-1, with D hard to call. Germline assignment: CDR1 MNHEY and CDR2 SVGAGI. The V and J ends lost 6 bases and 3 bases respectively, with 14 bases between them. The CDR3 sequence is 14 residues long. CDR3 sequence (DNA): TGTGCCAGCAGCCGCGATCTTCGAGACACTGAAGCTTTCTTT. Translated: CASSRDLRDTEAFF.

The rearrangement links TRBV29-1 to TRBJ1-2, with 7 nucleotides matching TRBD1. The CDR3 has 13 residues. Per germline, CDR1 SQVTM and CDR2 ANQGSEA. J lost 6 bases, V lost 5 bases, and 9 bases had no gene match. As DNA, the CDR3 is TGCAGCGTTTATGAGGGGGCAGTCGATGGCTACACCTTC. It encodes CSVYEGAVDGYTF.

The V gene is TRBV7-3, the J gene TRBJ2-5; 7 bases map to TRBD1. Germline-derived CDR1 and CDR2 are SGHTA and FQGTGA. The V gene end was trimmed by 2 bases and the J gene end by 1 base; junction bases not matched to a gene: 4. The CDR3 is 15 amino acids. The DNA for the CDR3 is TGTGCCAGCAGCTTACTTGGGACAGCCCAAGAGACCCAGTACTTC. Encoded protein: CASSLLGTAQETQYF. Filled out from reference TRBV7-3 and TRBJ2-5, the complete variable domain reads GAGVSQTPSNKVTEKGKYVELRCDPISGHTALYWYRQSLGQGPEFLIYFQGTGAADDSGLPNDRFFAVRPEGSVSTLKIQRTERGDSAVYLCASSLLGTAQETQYFGPGTRLLVL.

This clone has more than one count but fewer than ten. The chain recombines TRBV4-1 with TRBJ2-1; 11 bases match TRBD1. Germline trimming cut 4 bases from V and 7 bases from J; bases unmatched to any gene: 6. Germline V gene sequence: CDR1 MGHRA, CDR2 YSYEKL. There are 15 residues in the CDR3. CDR3 loop: CASSRGQGAWNEQFF. The CDR3 region has the DNA TGCGCCAGCAGCCGAGGACAGGGGGCGTGGAATGAGCAGTTCTTC.

This clone was counted a single time. The J gene is TRBJ2-1, the V gene TRBV16; unclear D gene. The CDR3 is made up of 14 amino acids. Germline CDR1 KGHSY, CDR2 FQNENV. The germline V and J ends were trimmed by 1 base and 4 bases, with 8 bases remaining between them. CDR3 DNA: TGTGCCAGCAGCCAATTATCCGGGTACAATGAGCAGTTCTTC. Its protein is CASSQLSGYNEQFF. Full variable domain (outside the CDR3, taken from reference TRBV16 and TRBJ2-1): GEEVAQTPKHLVRGEGQKAKLYCAPIKGHSYVFWYQQVLKNEFKFLISFQNENVFDETGMPKERFSAKCLPNSPCSLEIQATKLEDSAVYFCASSQLSGYNEQFFGPGTRLTVL.

The chain recombines TRBV6-5 with TRBJ2-7; maybe TRBD2 (5 bases). Trimming took 0 bases from V and 0 from J, leaving 12 bases between them. The CDR3 covers 16 residues. Germline values: CDR1 MNHEY, CDR2 SVGAGI. CDR3 in amino acids: CASSYSTHGDSYEQYF. Here the CDR3 DNA reads TGTGCCAGCAGTTACTCCACCCACGGGGACTCCTACGAGCAGTACTTC.

The chain recombines TRBV5-1 with TRBJ1-1; TRBD1 matches 8 bases. The CDR3 extends over 14 amino acids. After removal of 0 bases from V and 7 bases from J, the junction contained 5 bases not matched to a gene. CDR1 is SGHRS, CDR2 YFSETQ, per germline. CDR3 region: CASSLEGQESEAFF. As DNA, the CDR3 is TGCGCCAGCAGCTTGGAGGGACAGGAAAGTGAAGCTTTCTTT.

The chain uses TRBV5-1 and TRBJ2-2; tentatively, D is TRBD1 (5 bases). The V gene's germline CDR1 is SGHRS and CDR2 YFSETQ. V shed 7 bases and J shed 3 bases, with 13 bases lying between them. CDR3 length: 14 residues. The chain's CDR3 is CASRPGYDTGELFF. The CDR3 bases are TGCGCCAGCCGACCAGGGTATGACACCGGGGAGCTGTTTTTT.

V is TRBV7-8 and J is TRBJ1-2; 7 positions agree with TRBD1. The V and J ends lost 4 bases and 2 bases, in that order; junction bases with no gene match: 4. Germline CDR1 and CDR2: SGHVS and FQNEAQ. The CDR3 contains 14 residues. The CDR3 loop is CASSYQTGNYGYTF. DNA of the CDR3: TGTGCCAGCAGCTATCAGACAGGGAACTATGGCTACACCTTC.

This clone was detected a few times. This sequence joins TRBV24-1 and TRBJ2-2; D is undetermined. From germline, CDR1 is KGHDR and CDR2 SFDVKD. The CDR3 consists of 14 residues. V lost 5 bases to trimming and J lost 5 bases, with 11 bases between them. CDR3 nucleotides: TGTGCCACCAGTGTGGGTAGAGGAACCGGGGAGCTGTTTTTT. This gives the protein CATSVGRGTGELFF.

The chain employs TRBV7-2 and TRBJ2-5; D might be TRBD1 (6 bases). Germline assignment: CDR1 SGHTA and CDR2 FQGNSA. V shed 5 bases and J shed 5 bases, with 15 bases lying between them. The CDR3 has 14 residues. The CDR3 bases are TGTGCCAGCAGCCGTACTACAGGGTCTGAGACCCAGTACTTC. Residues: CASSRTTGSETQYF.

The chain combines TRBV19 with TRBJ2-1; 10 positions match TRBD1. This CDR3 region has 16 residues. CDR1 LNHDA and CDR2 SQIVND come from the germline V gene (reference sequence). The V segment lost 4 bases and the J segment 6 bases; nucleotides outside the gene matches: 9. The CDR3 loop is CASSTNTGTGVNEQFF. DNA of the CDR3: TGTGCCAGTAGTACGAACACCGGGACAGGGGTCAATGAGCAGTTCTTC.

This chain joins TRBV20-1 and TRBJ2-5, with D perhaps matching TRBD2 (5 bases). The CDR3 length is 11 residues. From germline, CDR1 is DFQATT and CDR2 SNEGSKA (reference sequence). This chain's CDR3 is CTLAEQETQYF. The CDR3 coding sequence is TGCACCCTAGCTGAACAAGAGACCCAGTACTTC.